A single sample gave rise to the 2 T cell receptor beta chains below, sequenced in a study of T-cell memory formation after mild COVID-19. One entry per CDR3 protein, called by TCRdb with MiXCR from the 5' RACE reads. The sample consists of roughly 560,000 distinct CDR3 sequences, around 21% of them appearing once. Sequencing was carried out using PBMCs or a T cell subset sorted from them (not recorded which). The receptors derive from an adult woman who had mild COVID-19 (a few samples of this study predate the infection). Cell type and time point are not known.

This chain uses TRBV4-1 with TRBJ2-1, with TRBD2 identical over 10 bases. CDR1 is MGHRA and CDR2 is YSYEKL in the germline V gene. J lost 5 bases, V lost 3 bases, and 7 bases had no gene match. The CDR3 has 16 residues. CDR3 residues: CASSQWTSGKHNEQFF. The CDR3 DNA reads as TGCGCCAGCAGCCAGTGGACTAGCGGAAAGCACAATGAGCAGTTCTTC.

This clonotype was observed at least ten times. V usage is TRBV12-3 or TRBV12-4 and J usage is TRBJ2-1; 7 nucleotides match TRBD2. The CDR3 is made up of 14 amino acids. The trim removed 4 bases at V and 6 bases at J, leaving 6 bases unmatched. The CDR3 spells CASSYAGVLNEQFF. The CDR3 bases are TGTGCCAGCAGTTACGCGGGAGTACTCAATGAGCAGTTCTTC.